The following is a T cell receptor beta chain sequence with its context. The antigen remains unidentified. As every portion of the isolated RNA was reverse transcribed, the sequencing read expressed TCRB transcripts. TCRdb's table, derived via immunoSEQ multiplex PCR, lists solely in-frame clones and lacks some. The data contain just over 600,000 clones, about 14% of them singletons. This entry comes from a study of beta chain features in type 1 diabetes. The CDR3 sequence is 12 residues long. In germline, CDR1 is SNHLY, CDR2 FYNNEI. V lost 7 bases and J lost 4, with 11 bases in between. Regarding the study as a whole: Because the template was cDNA, high-expressing cells might be over-represented. It was possible that PCR favored shorter templates, equally so in patients and controls.

The receptor was isolated from a man aged 18 to 29 in good health. Sequencing was carried out using naive CD4+ T cells from blood. This chain joins TRBV2 and TRBJ2-7; D not resolved. The CDR3 bases are TGTGCCAGCACCGAGACTCTTTACGAGCAGTACTTC. Translating it yields CASTETLYEQYF.